The clone carrying this TCR beta chain was counted only a few times. The data derive from a study of cytomegalovirus exposure and HLA in healthy donors. Primers included in the PCR were 60 Vbeta and 13 Jbeta primers. The data were produced by immunoSEQ multiplex PCR, yet TCRdb's version contains in-frame clones alone and is incomplete. This table holds some 200,000 clones, 75% to 85% found once. The V gene end was trimmed by 5 bases and the J gene end by 6 bases; junction bases not matched to a gene: 4. Germline CDR1 and CDR2: SGHTA and FQGTGA. The CDR3 runs 14 residues. The material sequenced was PBMCs. This TCR was recovered from a woman aged 40 to 50 in good health and CMV-seronegative. This sequence joins TRBV7-3 and TRBJ2-2, with 9 positions matching TRBD2. The CDR3 sequence is CASSASGIAGELFF. Written as DNA, the CDR3 is TGTGCCAGCAGCGCTAGCGGGATTGCCGGGGAGCTGTTTTTT. The variable domain in full, completed from reference TRBV7-3 and TRBJ2-2, reads GAGVSQTPSNKVTEKGKYVELRCDPISGHTALYWYRQSLGQGPEFLIYFQGTGAADDSGLPNDRFFAVRPEGSVSTLKIQRTERGDSAVYLCASSASGIAGELFFGEGSRLTVL.